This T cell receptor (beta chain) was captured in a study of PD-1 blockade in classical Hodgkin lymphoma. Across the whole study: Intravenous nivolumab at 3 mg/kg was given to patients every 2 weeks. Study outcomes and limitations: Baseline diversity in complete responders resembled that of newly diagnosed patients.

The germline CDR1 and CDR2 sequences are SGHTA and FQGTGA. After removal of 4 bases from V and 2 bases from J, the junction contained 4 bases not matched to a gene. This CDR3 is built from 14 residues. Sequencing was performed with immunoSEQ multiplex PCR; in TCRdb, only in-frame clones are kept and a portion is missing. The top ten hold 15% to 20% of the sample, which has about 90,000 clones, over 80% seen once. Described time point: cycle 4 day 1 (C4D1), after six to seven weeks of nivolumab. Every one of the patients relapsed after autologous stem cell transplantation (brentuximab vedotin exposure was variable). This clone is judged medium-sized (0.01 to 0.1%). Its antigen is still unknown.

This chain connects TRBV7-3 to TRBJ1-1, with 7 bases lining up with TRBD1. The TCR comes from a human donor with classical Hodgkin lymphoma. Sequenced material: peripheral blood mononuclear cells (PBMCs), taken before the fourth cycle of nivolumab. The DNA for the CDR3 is TGTGCCAGCAGCTCACAGGGGAGAAACACTGAAGCTTTCTTT. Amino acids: CASSSQGRNTEAFF.